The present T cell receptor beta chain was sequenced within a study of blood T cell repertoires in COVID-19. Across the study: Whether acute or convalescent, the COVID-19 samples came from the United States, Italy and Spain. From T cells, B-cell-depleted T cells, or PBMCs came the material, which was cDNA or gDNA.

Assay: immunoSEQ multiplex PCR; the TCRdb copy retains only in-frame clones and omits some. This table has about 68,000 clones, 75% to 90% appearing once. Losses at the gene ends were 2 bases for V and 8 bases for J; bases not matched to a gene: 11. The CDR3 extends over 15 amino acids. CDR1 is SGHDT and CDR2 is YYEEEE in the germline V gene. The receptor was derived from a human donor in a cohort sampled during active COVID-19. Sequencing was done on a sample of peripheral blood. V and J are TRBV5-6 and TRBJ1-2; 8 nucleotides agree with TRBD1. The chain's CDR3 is CASSFYSGTGQGYTF. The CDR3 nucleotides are TGTGCCAGCAGCTTCTATTCCGGGACAGGCCAAGGCTACACCTTC.